The entry below gives a single T cell receptor (beta chain) sequence along with its context. This clonotype occurred many times. Its specific antigen is unknown. Nothing much larger sits one base from this clone, and base qualities are not available. The data derive from a study of early T cells in non-severe SARS-CoV-2 infection (TCRdb year 2021). Study-level background: TCR sequencing used bulk RNA from unsorted whole blood, so alpha and beta chains could not be paired.

The V and J ends are trimmed by 1 base and 2 bases, leaving 6 bases between them. The CDR3 holds 13 amino acids from the cysteine to the phenylalanine. Kept here is only the CDR3 DNA, which spans 39 bases and is read in frame from base 1. CDR1 SGHAT and CDR2 FQNNGV are derived from the germline V gene. The library was obtained by 5' RACE. This sample was sequenced with a NextSeq 500. Unique molecular identifiers were attached to individual cDNA molecules in the TCR library protocol so that sequencing error and PCR bias could be corrected. TCR alpha and beta chains were both sequenced, and the abundances of alpha and beta sequences in each sample were closely correlated with each other. The paper's processing steps were these. Decombinator V4 was used to annotate TCR sequences for V gene, J gene and CDR3. TCRs were defined as expanded if a significant change between any two time points was detected under a Poisson model with p below 0.0001. Abundances of TCRs were expressed as counts per million after normalisation to the total number of TCRs sequenced in each sample. MAIT TCRs were defined by TRAV1-2 paired with TRAJ12, TRAJ20 or TRAJ33, and iNKT TCRs by TRAV10 paired with TRAJ18. VDJdb, accessed on 1 November 2021, was searched for TCRs annotated for CMV, EBV and SARS-CoV-2, and TCRs annotated for more than one antigen were excluded. TCRdb reworked the public reads: Q25 trimming with fastp, MiXCR clone assembly, productive beta chains retained. Every entry covers one CDR3 protein and lists the most common genes and DNA from its rows. These V and J calls derive from TCRdb rather than the authors' analysis. This sample comprises fewer than 40,000 distinct CDR3 sequences, roughly 6% of them detected only once. Less than 6% of the sample goes to the ten largest clones.

What the research found in general, with its limitations: VDJdb matching was skewed toward anti-spike CD8 responses, so virus-specific expansions were likely underestimated and private and CD4 specificities were missed.

Set within a cohort of healthcare workers in London, UK, this nested case-control study involved weekly PCR testing of nasopharyngeal swabs along with blood sampling. Between 23 and 31 March 2020, the week of the UK lockdown, healthcare workers were enrolled and then followed up weekly for as long as 16 weeks. The receptor was derived from an adult who was a healthcare worker with PCR-confirmed SARS-CoV-2 infection or an uninfected control (not recorded which). The sequence is built from TRBV11-2 and TRBJ2-7; there is no confident call for the D gene. Specimen: whole blood. The bases read TGTGCCAGCAGCTTAGCCGGAACCTACGAGCAGTACTTC. It specifies CASSLAGTYEQYF.